The TCR beta chain under discussion was sequenced for a study of OX40 agonist ivuxolimab in advanced cancers. Study outcomes and limitations: More expanded clones were found, on average, in CD8+ than in CD4+ T cells. Antigen specificity was not determined for the expanded peripheral T cells.

As to this clone: Its antigen is undetermined.

Unmatched junction bases numbered 4, after V lost 0 bases and J lost 6 bases. This CDR3 is built from 16 residues. Germline V lookup: CDR1 MNHEY, CDR2 SMNVEV (reference sequence). Method: immunoSEQ multiplex PCR; TCRdb's copy keeps in-frame clones and lacks some. The sample contains approximately 44,000 clones, about 89% of which appear only once. The sequenced sample was CD4+ or CD8+ T cells sorted from blood, obtained in a trial of the OX40 agonist ivuxolimab. This receptor was obtained from an adult with an advanced solid tumor such as melanoma, head and neck, liver or kidney cancer. The chain recombines TRBV27 with TRBJ2-1; 11 bases line up with TRBD2. In DNA, the CDR3 is TGTGCCAGCAGTTTATCTAGCGGGAGGGCCCCCAATGAGCAGTTCTTC. It encodes CASSLSSGRAPNEQFF.